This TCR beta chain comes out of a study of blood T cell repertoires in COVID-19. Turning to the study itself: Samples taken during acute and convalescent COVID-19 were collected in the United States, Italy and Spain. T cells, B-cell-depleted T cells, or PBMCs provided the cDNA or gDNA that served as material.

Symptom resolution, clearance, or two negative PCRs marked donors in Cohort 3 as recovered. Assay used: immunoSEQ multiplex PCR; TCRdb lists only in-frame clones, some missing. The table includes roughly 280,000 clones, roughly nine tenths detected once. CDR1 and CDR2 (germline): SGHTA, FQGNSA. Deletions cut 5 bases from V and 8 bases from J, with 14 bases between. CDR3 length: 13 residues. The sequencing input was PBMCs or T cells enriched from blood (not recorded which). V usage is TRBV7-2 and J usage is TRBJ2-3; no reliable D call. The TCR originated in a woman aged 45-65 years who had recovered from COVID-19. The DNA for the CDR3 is TGTGCCAGCAGCCCCCCCGCGGAAGGTACGCAGTATTTT. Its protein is CASSPPAEGTQYF.